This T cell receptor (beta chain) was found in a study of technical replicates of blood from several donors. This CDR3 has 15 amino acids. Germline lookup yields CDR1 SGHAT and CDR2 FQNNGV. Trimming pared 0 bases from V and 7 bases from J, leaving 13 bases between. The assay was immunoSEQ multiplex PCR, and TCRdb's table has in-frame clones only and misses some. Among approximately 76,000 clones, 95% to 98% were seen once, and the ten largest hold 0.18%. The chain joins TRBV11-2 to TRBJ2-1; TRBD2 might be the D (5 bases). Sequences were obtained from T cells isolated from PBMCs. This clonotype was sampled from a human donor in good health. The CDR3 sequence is CASSLDLERGNEQFF. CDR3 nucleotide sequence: TGTGCCAGCAGCTTAGATCTTGAGAGAGGGAATGAGCAGTTCTTC.